This TCR beta chain was identified during a study of regulatory T cells in long-lasting Graves disease. On the study more broadly: Patients met the persistent Graves' disease definition after over 5 years of antithyroid drugs with positive TSH receptor antibodies.

As for time point: persistent/refractory GD, antithyroid drugs over 5 years with positive TRAb. PBMC RNA served as the TCR library source. Each patient gave roughly 9.2 milliliters of EDTA-anticoagulated peripheral blood. Both iRepertoire HTBI primers and Arm-PCR of CDR3 regions were used to build the TCR beta libraries. One entry per CDR3 protein results from TCRdb running MiXCR on the multiplex PCR reads. In the table there are over 650,000 distinct CDR3 sequences, roughly 30% of which are singletons. Notes on the study in general: Small sample size may have lowered accuracy. Persistent disease preferred TRBV28, TRBJ1-2 and TRBJ2-5.

V dropped 6 bases and J dropped 4 bases, with 16 bases sitting between them. The CDR3 runs to 14 residues. Of note for this clonotype: What it binds is unknown.

This chain uses TRBV12-3 or TRBV12-4 with TRBJ2-7, with D unclear. The sequence came from a female donor with Graves disease. Specimen: peripheral blood mononuclear cells (PBMCs), collected when the disease was refractory, from a patient treated with antithyroid drugs. In DNA, the CDR3 is TGTGCCAGCAGCCGAAGACCGGACGGGTACGAGCAGTACTTC. Protein product: CASSRRPDGYEQYF.